Listed below are T cell receptor beta chains from one sample, sequenced in a study of cytomegalovirus exposure and HLA in healthy donors. The table came from immunoSEQ multiplex PCR; TCRdb's copy has only in-frame clones and leaves some out. The data hold about 170,000 clones, with roughly 80% observed a single time. The sequencing sample was made of PBMCs. Source of these receptors: a male donor in good health and CMV-seronegative. CDR3s include the opening cysteine and the closing phenylalanine or tryptophan. The D gene is left open where the match is weak. The size entry is marked missing in some rows and otherwise reads once, few, many or a size class.

TRBV10-3	TRBJ2-5	-	-	TGTGCCATCAGCAAAGACATGCAAGAGACCCAGTACTTC	CAISKDMQETQYF
TRBV7-9	TRBJ1-2	once	TRBD1	TGTGCCAGCAGCCTCGGACAGGGGGGCTATGGCTACACCTTC	CASSLGQGGYGYTF
TRBV23-1	TRBJ1-1	-	TRBD1	TGCGCCAGCAGTCAACCCCTGACAGGGGCCATTAACACTGAAGCTTTCTTT	CASSQPLTGAINTEAFF
TRBV6-5	TRBJ2-1	-	TRBD2	TGTGCCAGCAGTCCCGGGGGGATCTCCTACAATGAGCAGTTCTTC	CASSPGGISYNEQFF
TRBV19	TRBJ1-1	-	-	TGTGCCAGTAGTATTAGGCCAGGGGATTTTGGCACTGAAGCTTTCTTT	CASSIRPGDFGTEAFF
TRBV19	TRBJ1-2	-	TRBD1	TGTGCCAGTAGGGAAGGACAGGGGGCAAGTGGCTACCCCTTC	CASREGQGASGYPF
TRBV28	TRBJ1-1	-	TRBD1	TGTGCCAGCAGTTTTACAGGGGAAGTCGGGCTGAACACTGAAGCTTTCTTT	CASSFTGEVGLNTEAFF
TRBV7-2	TRBJ2-3	-	-	TGTGCCAGCAGCGGCAGGGTTGCAGATACGCAGTATTTT	CASSGRVADTQYF
TRBV7-2	TRBJ2-7	-	TRBD1	TGTGCCAGCAGCTTAGTTGCCGGGACAGGGGGCGCCTGGTACTTC	CASSLVAGTGGAWYF
TRBV5-1	TRBJ2-7	once	TRBD2	TGCGCCAGCAGCTTGGCCCTGGCGGGGGAGTCCTACGAGCAGTACTTC	CASSLALAGESYEQYF
TRBV28	TRBJ2-7	-	TRBD1	TGTGCCAGCAGTTTGCCCGGGACAGGTCCTTTGCGATCCTACGAGCAGTACTTC	CASSLPGTGPLRSYEQYF
TRBV5-1	TRBJ2-5	-	-	TGCGCCAGACCCCCTCTTGCGGGGCAAGAGACCCAGTACTTC	CARPPLAGQETQYF
TRBV18	TRBJ2-7	-	-	TGTGCCAGCTCACCGGGGGCCGGATACGAGCAGTACTTC	CASSPGAGYEQYF
TRBV18	TRBJ2-1	-	TRBD2	TGTGCCAGCTCACGAAGCGGGGGCGATTACAATGAGCAGTTCTTC	CASSRSGGDYNEQFF
TRBV4-1	TRBJ1-5	-	-	TGCGCCAGCAGCCAATGGTATGGGGGGAATCAGCCCCAGCATTTT	CASSQWYGGNQPQHF
TRBV28	TRBJ2-7	-	TRBD2	TGTGCCAGCAGTAGGGAGCGGGAGTGGATCTACGAGCAGTACTTC	CASSREREWIYEQYF
TRBV21-1	TRBJ1-1	few	-	TGTGCCGAAGTGGGACAGGGGGGTGAAGCTTTCTTT	CAEVGQGGEAFF
TRBV7-9	TRBJ1-5	-	-	TGTTCCAGCAGCTTTGGGGAGAATCAGCCCCAGCATTTT	CSSSFGENQPQHF
TRBV6-5	TRBJ2-7	-	TRBD1	TGTGCCAGCAGTTACGACAGGGGGTACGAGCAGTACTTC	CASSYDRGYEQYF
TRBV2	TRBJ2-3	-	TRBD2	TGTGCCAGCAGGCCCGGGGAGGGAGGCACAGATACGCAGTATTTT	CASRPGEGGTDTQYF
TRBV6-1	TRBJ2-7	-	TRBD2	TGTGCCAGCAGTGAACCTCACCCTTGGACTAGCGGGAACTACGAGCAGTACTTC	CASSEPHPWTSGNYEQYF
TRBV19	TRBJ1-6	once	-	TGTGCCAGTAGAAGGGACCCGGGGGTCTCACCCCTCCACTTT	CASRRDPGVSPLHF
TRBV19	TRBJ1-1	-	TRBD1	TGTGCCAGTAGTATCCAGGGGGCAAACACTGAAGCTTTCTTT	CASSIQGANTEAFF
TRBV6-1	TRBJ1-1	few	TRBD1	TGTGCCAGCAGTATCGTACAGGGGTCAGGCACTGAAGCTTTCTTT	CASSIVQGSGTEAFF
TRBV27	TRBJ1-2	-	TRBD1	TGTGCCAGCCCTTCCTTGGGACAGGCTAACTATGGCTACACCTTC	CASPSLGQANYGYTF
TRBV4-3	TRBJ2-2	-	-	TGCGCCAGCAGCCAAGATGTCCAGGTCCCCGGGGAGCTGTTTTTT	CASSQDVQVPGELFF
TRBV7-9	TRBJ2-5	-	-	TGTGCCAGCAGCTCCTTCCTGGGACTCGGGTTAGAGACCCAGTACTTC	CASSSFLGLGLETQYF
TRBV4-1	TRBJ2-3	-	TRBD2	TGCGCCAGCAGTCAAGCGGGAAGCACAGATACGCAGTATTTT	CASSQAGSTDTQYF
TRBV5-1	TRBJ1-1	-	-	TGCGCCAGCAGCTTGGCAGGGGCGGCGAACACTGAAGCTTTCTTT	CASSLAGAANTEAFF
TRBV7-6	TRBJ2-1	-	TRBD2	TGTGCCAGCAGCTTATTCCAGGGAGCGGGAGGGCCCGTCTACAATGAGCAGTTCTTC	CASSLFQGAGGPVYNEQFF
TRBV19	TRBJ1-4	-	TRBD1	TGTGCCAGTAACGCCCGGGACAGGGGGGAAAAACTGTTTTTT	CASNARDRGEKLFF
TRBV11-3	TRBJ2-3	-	TRBD2	TGTGCCAGCAGCTCACGCGGGGGGGCTGCAGATACGCAGTATTTT	CASSSRGGAADTQYF
TRBV9	TRBJ2-6	-	-	TGTGCCAGCAGCCGGGGGTTTGGGGCCAACGTCCTGACTTTC	CASSRGFGANVLTF
TRBV28	TRBJ2-5	-	-	TGTGCCAGCAGTAGTCGTCGGGTGCAAGAGACCCAGTACTTC	CASSSRRVQETQYF
TRBV5-1	TRBJ1-2	-	-	TGCGCCAGCAGCTCGGGACTTGGTTCCACCTTC	CASSSGLGSTF
TRBV7-2	TRBJ1-2	-	-	TGTGCCAGCAGCTTCGGGGGGCGATATGACTATGGCTACACCTTC	CASSFGGRYDYGYTF
TRBV9	TRBJ2-5	-	-	TGTGCCAGCAGCGTAGCTTTGCGGGACCAAGAGACCCAGTACTTC	CASSVALRDQETQYF
TRBV5-4	TRBJ2-3	-	-	TGTGCCAGCAGCTCAAGCGCGAAAGATACGCAGTATTTT	CASSSSAKDTQYF
TRBV10-3	TRBJ2-2	-	-	TGTGCCGCCCGTTATGAGACCGGGGAGCTGTTTTTT	CAARYETGELFF
TRBV5-1	TRBJ2-1	-	TRBD1	TGCGCCAGCAGCGTACGGGACAGGGTCTACAATGAGCAGTTCTTC	CASSVRDRVYNEQFF
TRBV6-1	TRBJ1-2	once	-	TGTGCCAGCAGTGAAGGTGGGCGTACCTATGGCTACACCTTC	CASSEGGRTYGYTF
TRBV19	TRBJ2-3	-	-	TGTGCCAGTAGTATTTGGAGATTTAGCACAGATACGCAGTATTTT	CASSIWRFSTDTQYF
TRBV2	TRBJ1-5	once	-	TGTGCCAGCAGTGAAGGGCAGGGAGGCGGTCAGCCCCAGCATTTT	CASSEGQGGGQPQHF
TRBV4-1	TRBJ2-7	-	-	TGCGCCAGCAGCCAAGGGAACGCCCGGCTGCGGTACGAGCAGTACTTC	CASSQGNARLRYEQYF
TRBV7-8	TRBJ2-7	once	-	TGTGCCAGCAGACGCAGCGGACCCCCCTGGACCTACGAGCAGTACTTC	CASRRSGPPWTYEQYF
TRBV7-3	TRBJ2-3	-	TRBD1	TGTGCCAGCAGCGCAACAGGGGGGCCAGATACGCAGTATTTT	CASSATGGPDTQYF
TRBV19	TRBJ2-7	-	TRBD1	TGTGCCAGTAGTTCGCCGGGGGACAGGGTCTACGAGCAGTACTTC	CASSSPGDRVYEQYF
TRBV4-2	TRBJ2-1	-	TRBD2	TGTGCCAGCAGCCAAGAGCTAGCGGATGGCTATGAGCAGTTCTTC	CASSQELADGYEQFF
TRBV7-2	TRBJ2-7	once	-	TGTGCCAGCAGCTCGATGACAAGGGTGGGGGGCGAGCAGTACTTC	CASSSMTRVGGEQYF
TRBV19	TRBJ2-1	-	-	TGTGCCAGTAGTCCGGCAGGGGACTACAATGAGCAGTTCTTC	CASSPAGDYNEQFF
TRBV15	TRBJ2-2	-	-	TGTGCCACCAGCAGAGAACAGGTGAACACCGGGGAGCTGTTTTTT	CATSREQVNTGELFF
TRBV7-2	TRBJ2-1	-	TRBD2	TGTGCCAGCAGCTCGGGACTAGCGGGGGGGCCGTCCTACAATGAGCAGTTCTTC	CASSSGLAGGPSYNEQFF
TRBV5-6	TRBJ2-3	once	TRBD1	TGTGCCAGCAGCTTGGGGACAGGGGTTGCAGATACGCAGTATTTT	CASSLGTGVADTQYF
TRBV11-2	TRBJ2-5	-	-	TGTGCCAGCAGCTTAGGGGGCAGTCAAGAGACCCAGTACTTC	CASSLGGSQETQYF